A selection of T cell receptor beta chains follows, all from one sample in a study of T cells in Graves' hyperthyroidism and ophthalmopathy. TCRdb re-derived calls from the multiplex PCR reads in MiXCR, one entry per CDR3 protein. The table shows roughly 520,000 distinct CDR3 sequences, with roughly 25% occurring only once. Sequenced material: blood. These receptors all stem from a woman aged 30 to 39 with Graves' ophthalmopathy. The CDR3 runs from the conserved cysteine through the conserved F or W. A D gene is named only where the DNA matches it firmly. Clone size is given for some rows only: seen once, a few or many times, or a class if the clone is expanded.

NA | TRBD1 | TRBJ1-1 | TRBV6-1 | CASSTGGLGDTEAFF | TGTGCCAGCAGTACAGGGGGACTAGGGGACACTGAAGCTTTCTTT
many | TRBD2 | TRBJ2-5 | TRBV6-2/TRBV6-3 | CATQVPAGGRYQETQYF | TGTGCTACCCAAGTCCCAGCGGGGGGCCGGTACCAAGAGACCCAGTACTTC
many | TRBD2 | TRBJ2-5 | TRBV29-1 | CSVSASGGSETQYF | TGCAGCGTGAGCGCTAGCGGGGGGTCGGAGACCCAGTACTTC
NA | NA | TRBJ2-2 | TRBV4-1 | CASSALGGELFF | TGCGCCAGCAGCGCGCTGGGCGGGGAGCTGTTTTTT
many | NA | TRBJ1-5 | TRBV28 | CASSPLDGNQPQHF | TGTGCCAGCAGTCCCTTGGACGGGAATCAGCCCCAGCATTTT
NA | NA | TRBJ1-2 | TRBV12-3/TRBV12-4 | CASSSSRRGSGYGYTF | TGTGCCAGCAGTTCAAGTCGCAGGGGCTCGGGCTATGGCTACACCTTC
NA | NA | TRBJ1-1 | TRBV15 | CATSREPDTEAFF | TGTGCCACCAGCCGGGAACCAGACACTGAAGCTTTCTTT
NA | NA | TRBJ2-5 | TRBV6-5 | CASSLRTAEETQYF | TGTGCCAGCAGTTTACGAACAGCGGAGGAGACCCAGTACTTC
many | NA | TRBJ2-2 | TRBV12-3/TRBV12-4 | CASSRGSGGHTGELFF | TGTGCCAGCAGCCGCGGATCGGGGGGCCACACCGGGGAGCTGTTTTTT
many | NA | TRBJ2-7 | TRBV6-2/TRBV6-3 | CASSYGDRAYEQYF | TGTGCCAGCAGTTATGGGGACCGAGCCTACGAGCAGTACTTC
many | TRBD1 | TRBJ2-7 | TRBV5-5 | CASSLGQGLFYEQYF | TGTGCCAGCAGCTTGGGACAGGGTCTTTTTTACGAGCAGTACTTC
many | NA | TRBJ1-2 | TRBV28 | CASSLSYGYTF | TGTGCCAGCAGTTTAAGCTATGGCTACACCTTC
many | TRBD1 | TRBJ2-7 | TRBV5-1 | CASSVGTGDYEQYF | TGCGCCAGCAGTGTGGGGACAGGGGACTACGAGCAGTACTTC
NA | NA | TRBJ2-2 | TRBV30 | CAWSDSDTGELFF | TGTGCCTGGAGTGATTCCGACACCGGGGAGCTGTTTTTT
NA | NA | TRBJ1-1 | TRBV19 | CASSIRGSGTEAFF | TGTGCCAGTAGTATAAGGGGATCAGGCACTGAAGCTTTCTTT
few | NA | TRBJ2-7 | TRBV7-6 | CASSLAGEGEQYF | TGTGCCAGCAGCTTGGCAGGGGAAGGCGAGCAGTACTTC
many | TRBD1 | TRBJ1-3 | TRBV7-9 | CASSSRTGPGNTIYF | TGTGCCAGCAGCTCCCGGACAGGGCCCGGAAACACCATATATTTT
many | TRBD1 | TRBJ1-5 | TRBV6-1 | CASSKGASSQPQHF | TGTGCCAGCAGTAAGGGGGCTAGTAGTCAGCCCCAGCATTTT
NA | TRBD2 | TRBJ2-5 | TRBV7-9 | CASNYGLAGTQETQYF | TGTGCCAGCAACTACGGACTAGCGGGAACTCAAGAGACCCAGTACTTC
many | TRBD1 | TRBJ2-7 | TRBV6-2/TRBV6-3 | CASRPRASGTGSREQYF | TGTGCCAGCAGACCTAGGGCTTCCGGGACAGGGTCGAGGGAGCAGTACTTC
NA | NA | TRBJ1-6 | TRBV2 | CASSLGPGVGSPLHF | TGTGCCAGCAGTCTCGGACCAGGGGTTGGTTCACCCCTCCACTTT
few | TRBD1 | TRBJ2-6 | TRBV6-1 | CASSVRGQGSTGANVLTF | TGTGCCAGCAGTGTAAGGGGGCAGGGATCAACTGGGGCCAACGTCCTGACTTTC
many | NA | TRBJ1-2 | TRBV24-1 | CATSVAGLSYGYTF | TGTGCCACCAGTGTAGCGGGGCTTAGCTATGGCTACACCTTC
NA | TRBD1 | TRBJ2-4 | TRBV5-6 | CASSLGTGIPKNIKYF | TGTGCCAGCAGCTTGGGGACAGGGATCCCCAAAAACATTAAGTACTTC
few | NA | TRBJ2-2 | TRBV20-1 | CSATDNTGELFF | TGCAGTGCGACAGATAACACCGGGGAGCTGTTTTTT
few | NA | TRBJ1-3 | TRBV9 | CASSPSAGNTIYF | TGTGCCAGCAGCCCCTCCGCTGGAAACACCATATATTTT
many | NA | TRBJ2-5 | TRBV19 | CASRALFGETQYF | TGTGCCAGTAGAGCTCTTTTTGGGGAGACCCAGTACTTC
NA | NA | TRBJ2-5 | TRBV12-3/TRBV12-4 | CASSSFGARKQETQYF | TGTGCCAGCAGTTCGTTCGGAGCGCGCAAACAAGAGACCCAGTACTTC
many | TRBD1 | TRBJ1-2 | TRBV10-1 | CAGQGRIGYTF | TGCGCCGGACAGGGTCGGATAGGCTACACCTTC
many | NA | TRBJ1-5 | TRBV30 | CAWSVLGGQPQHF | TGTGCCTGGAGTGTACTTGGTGGCCAGCCCCAGCATTTT
NA | NA | TRBJ1-1 | TRBV5-6 | CASSLGFGGFNTEAFF | TGTGCCAGCAGCTTAGGTTTTGGAGGATTCAACACTGAAGCTTTCTTT
few | NA | TRBJ1-2 | TRBV7-2 | CASSPIAGDGGYTF | TGTGCCAGCAGCCCAATCGCAGGGGACGGTGGCTACACCTTC
NA | NA | TRBJ2-7 | TRBV3-1 | CAISQDVSPYEQYF | TGTGCCATCAGCCAAGATGTGTCCCCCTACGAGCAGTACTTC
many | NA | TRBJ1-5 | TRBV6-1 | CASSPAGGLDQPQHF | TGTGCCAGCAGCCCGGCGGGAGGGCTTGATCAGCCCCAGCATTTT
many | NA | TRBJ1-2 | TRBV19 | CASRQMSYGYTF | TGTGCCAGTAGGCAGATGTCCTATGGCTACACCTTC
NA | NA | TRBJ1-5 | TRBV5-5 | CASSWDGGYSNQPQHF | TGTGCCAGCAGCTGGGACGGGGGCTATAGCAATCAGCCCCAGCATTTT
NA | NA | TRBJ1-1 | TRBV4-1 | CASSQGFGSEAFF | TGCGCCAGCAGCCAAGGATTCGGTTCTGAAGCTTTCTTT
many | NA | TRBJ1-2 | TRBV7-2 | CASRDIGNDGYTF | TGTGCCAGCCGGGACATCGGGAATGATGGCTACACCTTC
NA | TRBD1 | TRBJ1-5 | TRBV19 | CASSTPRGGTQPQHF | TGTGCCAGTAGCACCCCCAGGGGGGGGACTCAGCCCCAGCATTTT
NA | TRBD1 | TRBJ2-7 | TRBV3-1 | CASSPRTGGYEQYF | TGTGCCAGCAGCCCCCGGACAGGCGGGTACGAGCAGTACTTC
NA | TRBD1 | TRBJ1-1 | TRBV20-1 | CSARAGDRANTEAFF | TGCAGTGCTAGAGCGGGGGACAGGGCGAACACTGAAGCTTTCTTT
few | NA | TRBJ1-2 | TRBV12-3/TRBV12-4 | CASSQSTGLYGYTF | TGTGCCAGCAGTCAATCGACAGGTCTCTATGGCTACACCTTC
many | NA | TRBJ1-2 | TRBV29-1 | CSVVQDSNYGYTF | TGCAGCGTTGTACAGGATTCTAACTATGGCTACACCTTC
many | NA | TRBJ1-3 | TRBV5-1 | CASSPGYLATGNTIYF | TGCGCCAGCAGCCCAGGATATTTGGCAACTGGAAACACCATATATTTT
many | NA | TRBJ1-2 | TRBV27 | CASSLTGFNYGYTF | TGTGCCAGCAGCCTAACCGGGTTTAACTATGGCTACACCTTC
NA | TRBD1 | TRBJ1-3 | TRBV12-3/TRBV12-4 | CASSLAGTGVGNTIYF | TGTGCCAGCAGTTTAGCCGGGACAGGGGTTGGAAACACCATATATTTT
many | NA | TRBJ2-4 | TRBV20-1 | CSASPPRTEAKNIKYF | TGCAGTGCTAGTCCACCCCGGACCGAAGCCAAAAACATTAAGTACTTC
many | NA | TRBJ1-1 | TRBV19 | CASTEQGRFVPEAFF | TGTGCCAGTACGGAACAGGGTAGGTTCGTTCCTGAAGCTTTCTTT
many | NA | TRBJ1-1 | TRBV7-9 | CASTGTRPDTEAFF | TGTGCCAGCACCGGGACAAGGCCGGACACTGAAGCTTTCTTT
few | NA | TRBJ1-1 | TRBV28 | CASSLGESLSAFF | TGTGCCAGCAGTTTAGGGGAGTCCCTGAGTGCTTTCTTT
NA | NA | TRBJ1-2 | TRBV12-3/TRBV12-4 | CASSLSRANYGYTF | TGTGCCAGCAGTTTATCCAGAGCGAACTATGGCTACACCTTC
many | NA | TRBJ1-5 | TRBV12-3/TRBV12-4 | CASSPLRAVAQPQHF | TGTGCCAGCAGTCCCTTGAGGGCAGTCGCTCAGCCCCAGCATTTT
NA | TRBD1 | TRBJ1-5 | TRBV12-3/TRBV12-4 | CASSFPGGTGGRGNQPQHF | TGTGCCAGCAGTTTCCCAGGCGGGACAGGGGGCAGGGGCAATCAGCCCCAGCATTTT
many | NA | TRBJ2-7 | TRBV6-4 | CASSMDTNYEQYF | TGTGCCAGCAGTATGGACACAAACTACGAGCAGTACTTC
many | TRBD1 | TRBJ1-3 | TRBV2 | CASGQEMSGNTIYF | TGTGCCAGCGGACAGGAGATGTCCGGAAACACCATATATTTT